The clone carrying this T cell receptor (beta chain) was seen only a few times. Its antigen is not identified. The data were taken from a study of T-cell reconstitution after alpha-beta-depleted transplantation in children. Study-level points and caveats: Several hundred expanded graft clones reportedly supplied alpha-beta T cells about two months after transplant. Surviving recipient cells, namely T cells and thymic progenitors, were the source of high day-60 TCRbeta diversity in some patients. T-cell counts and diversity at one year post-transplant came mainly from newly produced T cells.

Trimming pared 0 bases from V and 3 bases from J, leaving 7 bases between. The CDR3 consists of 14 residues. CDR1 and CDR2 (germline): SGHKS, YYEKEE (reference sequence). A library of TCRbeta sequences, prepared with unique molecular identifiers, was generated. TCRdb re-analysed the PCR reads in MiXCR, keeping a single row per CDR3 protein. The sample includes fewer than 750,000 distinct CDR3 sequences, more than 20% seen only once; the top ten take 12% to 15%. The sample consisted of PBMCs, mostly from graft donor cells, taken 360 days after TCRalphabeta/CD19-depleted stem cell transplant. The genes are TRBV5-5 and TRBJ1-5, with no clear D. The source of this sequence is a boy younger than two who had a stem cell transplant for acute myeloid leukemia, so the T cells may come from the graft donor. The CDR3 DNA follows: TGTGCCAGCAGCTTGGCCGCAGACAATCAGCCCCAGCATTTT. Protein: CASSLAADNQPQHF.